Here is one TCR beta chain with its context. This sample was included in a study of CD8 T cells in Susac syndrome. The CDR3 loop spans 15 amino acids. In germline, CDR1 is LNHDA, CDR2 SQIVND (reference sequence). Trimming took off 4 bases at V and 6 bases at J, with 18 bases between the two ends. The RNA, about 0.45 to 1 ug, was put through reverse transcription using random hexamers. The amplification used immunoSEQ multiplex PCR on TCR beta CDR3; it spanned 54 Vbeta and 13 Jbeta. TCRdb passed the immunoSEQ multiplex PCR reads through MiXCR, listing each CDR3 protein once. The sample consists of 300,000 to 350,000 distinct CDR3 sequences, around 90% of them appearing once.

V and J are TRBV19 and TRBJ1-1; possible D gene TRBD1, 6 bases. Sample: CD4+ T cells from PBMCs. This receptor was obtained from a human donor with multiple sclerosis. CDR3 amino acids: CASSTRDTELAEAFF. CDR3 nucleotides: TGTGCCAGTAGTACCAGGGACACAGAGTTGGCTGAAGCTTTCTTT.